This T cell receptor (beta chain) was retrieved from a study of CD8+CD57+ T cells in acquired aplastic anemia. Study in general: Sorted CD4+ and CD8+ cells gave an average of roughly 3.3 ug of DNA.

The sample holds a few counts of this clonotype. No antigen is known for it. The study's findings and limits: Some 28 sequences, all CD8+ CDR3, were shared between patients and controls. Patients and healthy controls showed no significant CD8+ Simpson's diversity difference.

The authors sequenced patients whose flow cytometry had shown CD8+CD57+ cell expansion. The study sampled blood from patients who had received no therapy. Genomic DNA constituted the template upon which TCR beta VDJ and CDR3 profiling was performed. TCRdb recomputed calls from the reads with MiXCR, one row per CDR3 protein. The sample contains some 150,000 distinct CDR3 sequences, about two thirds of which appear only once. V dropped 4 bases and J dropped 3 bases, with 17 bases sitting between them. This CDR3 has 15 amino acids. Germline values: CDR1 SGHRS, CDR2 YFSETQ. The clonotype was recovered from a human donor with aplastic anemia. The chain employs TRBV5-1 and TRBJ2-7; TRBD2 is a possible D gene (5 bases). The source material was sorted CD4+, CD8+, or CD8+CD57+ T cells (not recorded which) from PBMCs. The CDR3, as DNA: TGCGCCAGCAGCAAAAGGGCGGGTCTAAGCTACGAGCAGTACTTC. Translating gives CASSKRAGLSYEQYF.